This T cell receptor beta chain is from a study of OX40 agonist ivuxolimab in advanced cancers. With regard to the full study: The costimulatory receptor OX40 (CD134) was targeted by ivuxolimab, a fully human IgG2 agonistic monoclonal antibody. Intravenous ivuxolimab was administered to patients every 2 weeks at six dose levels: 0.01, 0.1, 0.3, 1.5, 3 and 10 mg/kg. Of the roughly 51 patients in dose escalation, approximately 20 had hepatocellular carcinoma, some 15 had melanoma, 9 had renal cell carcinoma and 9 had head and neck cancer. A male proportion of around 81% and a mean age of approximately 55 years, ranging from about 23 to 90, were recorded for the dose-escalation cohort. Patients were allowed to have had prior anti-PD-1, anti-PD-L1 or anti-CTLA-4 therapy, and around 40% of the dose-escalation patients had previously received checkpoint inhibitors. Partial responses were achieved by three dose-escalation patients, of whom one had hepatocellular carcinoma and two had cutaneous melanoma. Peripheral TCRbeta sequencing was intended to test whether TCR sequence diversity was altered and clonal T-cell expansion was caused by ivuxolimab. The paper describes the monotherapy dose-escalation part (N of about 47 patients) of the phase I trial of ivuxolimab.

V gives up 2 bases and J gives up 5 bases, and the segment between their germline ends measures 9 bases. The germline V gene sets CDR1 to SGHTA and CDR2 to FQGNSA. The CDR3 holds 13 amino acids from the cysteine to the phenylalanine. Of the read, only the CDR3 DNA is kept; its 39 bases are in frame from base 1. A remark on this clone: The target of this receptor is not known. There are no base qualities to consult, and no much larger clone falls within one base.

To sequence the TCRbeta CDR3 region, genomic DNA was isolated from the sorted cells. TCRbeta CDR3 regions were sequenced using the immunoSEQ Assay. Imported from immuneACCESS, the table was reduced by TCRdb to in-frame sequences with V and J called. These copies leave out some clones; in studies compared against another copy, an unresolved V gene accounts for under half, and the cause of the remainder is not known. This sample comprises tens of thousands of clones, about four fifths of them detected only once. The leading ten clones occupy roughly 5.2% of the sample. Patients with a history of autoimmune disease or receiving systemic immunosuppression were excluded from the trial. Peripheral blood for TCR sequencing was collected from all dose cohorts at baseline, on cycle 4 day 1, and on cycle 7 day 1. The samples were taken from a phase I, first-in-human, multicenter, open-label dose-escalation trial of ivuxolimab. Adults with locally advanced or metastatic head and neck squamous cell, hepatocellular, melanoma or renal cell carcinoma were enrolled in the trial. Before TCR sequencing, CD4+ T cells and CD8+ T cells from peripheral blood were sorted into separate populations.

On the study overall, not on this receptor specifically: At doses from 0.1 to 3.0 mg/kg, clonal expansion was seen in both CD4+ and CD8+ blood T cells between baseline and week 6. After ivuxolimab, more expanded clones were found on average in CD8+ T cells than in CD4+ T cells. Antigen specificity was not determined for the clonally expanded peripheral T cells. Low levels of normalized T-cell clonal expansion were also shown by some nonresponding patients. Partial responders in the 0.1-3.0 mg/kg groups had among the lowest normalized peripheral clonal expansion, especially among CD8+ T cells.

Sequencing used CD4+ or CD8+ T cells sorted from blood, obtained in a trial of the OX40 agonist ivuxolimab. The clonotype originates from an adult with an advanced solid tumor such as melanoma, head and neck, liver or kidney cancer. The chain links TRBV7-2 with TRBJ1-2, with the D gene call left open. The CDR3 protein is CASSLLTAYGYTF. The DNA sequence follows: TGTGCCAGCAGCTTACTAACAGCTTATGGCTACACCTTC.